This T cell receptor (beta chain) was sequenced in a study of shared clonotypes between healthy human individuals. Study results and limitations: Rarefaction curves obtained for sorted subsets showed sequencing incomplete despite large depth.

Sorted-subset replicate PCR reactions contained roughly 200 ng DNA, corresponding to roughly 29,000 T cell genomes. TCRdb's table, derived via immunoSEQ multiplex PCR, lists solely in-frame clones and lacks some. The sample yields more than 2 million clones, 85% to 95% seen once. About this clone itself: Antigen specificity is unknown.

V shed 6 bases and J shed 1 base, with 12 bases lying between them. The CDR3 loop spans 14 amino acids. Germline V gene data show CDR1 as MNHNS and CDR2 as SASEGT. V is TRBV6-1 and J is TRBJ1-1; no clear D. The sample was naive CD4+ T cells sorted from blood. As to subset: CD45RA+ positively selected. This clonotype was sampled from a man younger than 35 in good health. The CDR3 loop reads CASSTVERNTEAFF. The DNA of the CDR3 is TGTGCCAGCAGCACAGTCGAGAGGAACACTGAAGCTTTCTTT.